A selection of T cell receptor beta chains follows, all from one sample in a study of T cell changes during pregnancy in multiple sclerosis. The data were produced by immunoSEQ multiplex PCR, yet TCRdb's version contains in-frame clones alone and is incomplete. The sample contains 60,000 to 70,000 clones, roughly 89% of which appear only once. Sequences were derived from peripheral blood, sampled in the third trimester of pregnancy. These receptors were obtained from a female donor in good health, enrolled as a control in a pregnancy study. CDR3s include the opening cysteine and the closing phenylalanine or tryptophan. D genes are given only for firm matches. For some rows the clone size is stated as once, few or many, or as a class when expanded; others skip it.

d_gene: NA; abundance: NA; j_gene: TRBJ2-1; v_gene: TRBV7-3; CDR3nt: TGTGCCAGCAGCTTACAAGGGGGCAATGAGCAGTTCTTC; CDR3aa: CASSLQGGNEQFF
d_gene: NA; abundance: NA; j_gene: TRBJ1-1; v_gene: TRBV7-8; CDR3nt: TGTGCCAGCAGCTTAGCGGAAGACAAGAACACTGAAGCTTTCTTT; CDR3aa: CASSLAEDKNTEAFF
d_gene: NA; abundance: NA; j_gene: TRBJ1-2; v_gene: TRBV30; CDR3nt: TGTGCCTGGAGTGCTCGGGGGACTCTCACCTTC; CDR3aa: CAWSARGTLTF
d_gene: TRBD2; abundance: once; j_gene: TRBJ2-1; v_gene: TRBV2; CDR3nt: TGTGCCAGCAGGGGACTAGCGGGACAGACCCGGGAGCAGTTCTTC; CDR3aa: CASRGLAGQTREQFF
d_gene: NA; abundance: NA; j_gene: TRBJ1-3; v_gene: TRBV5-1; CDR3nt: TGCGCCAGCAGCTTGTCAGGGTCGGCTGGAAACACCATATATTTT; CDR3aa: CASSLSGSAGNTIYF
d_gene: NA; abundance: NA; j_gene: TRBJ2-2; v_gene: TRBV6-1; CDR3nt: TGTGCCAGCGAGATAACAGGGGACTCCGGGGAGCTGTTTTTT; CDR3aa: CASEITGDSGELFF
d_gene: TRBD1; abundance: NA; j_gene: TRBJ1-2; v_gene: TRBV6-5; CDR3nt: TGTGCCAGCAGTCTAACCGGGACAGCTAACTATGGCTACACCTTC; CDR3aa: CASSLTGTANYGYTF
d_gene: NA; abundance: once; j_gene: TRBJ2-3; v_gene: TRBV29-1; CDR3nt: TGCAGCGTGGGCCGGTTAGAGGATACGCAGTATTTT; CDR3aa: CSVGRLEDTQYF
d_gene: NA; abundance: NA; j_gene: TRBJ1-1; v_gene: TRBV6-5; CDR3nt: TGTGCCAGCAGTTACAAGAAGGCGACGGCGGACACTGAAGCTTTCTTT; CDR3aa: CASSYKKATADTEAFF
d_gene: TRBD1; abundance: NA; j_gene: TRBJ2-2; v_gene: TRBV6-5; CDR3nt: TGTGCCAGCAGTCTACGGACAGGGTCCCCCGGGGAGCTGTTTTTT; CDR3aa: CASSLRTGSPGELFF
d_gene: NA; abundance: NA; j_gene: TRBJ1-1; v_gene: TRBV5-1; CDR3nt: TGCGCCAGCAGCTACGGTACAGGGACCCTGAACACTGAAGCTTTCTTT; CDR3aa: CASSYGTGTLNTEAFF
d_gene: TRBD1; abundance: NA; j_gene: TRBJ1-5; v_gene: TRBV30; CDR3nt: TGTGCCTGGAGCAAGGGGGCTAGCTATAGCAATCAGCCCCAGCATTTT; CDR3aa: CAWSKGASYSNQPQHF
d_gene: TRBD1; abundance: NA; j_gene: TRBJ2-2; v_gene: TRBV7-9; CDR3nt: TGTGCCAGCAGCCGGGACAGTTACACCGGGGAGCTGTTTTTT; CDR3aa: CASSRDSYTGELFF
d_gene: TRBD2; abundance: NA; j_gene: TRBJ2-7; v_gene: TRBV28; CDR3nt: TGTGCCAGCAGTTCCTGGGGCCAAATCGGGACTAGCGGGAGGAACGAGCAGTACTTC; CDR3aa: CASSSWGQIGTSGRNEQYF
d_gene: TRBD2; abundance: NA; j_gene: TRBJ2-7; v_gene: TRBV5-6; CDR3nt: TGTGCCAGCAGCTTGCTCGGCGGGAGAGTGGAGCAGTACTTC; CDR3aa: CASSLLGGRVEQYF
d_gene: NA; abundance: NA; j_gene: TRBJ1-3; v_gene: TRBV19; CDR3nt: TGTGCCAGTAGTATACCGGGAAACACCATATATTTT; CDR3aa: CASSIPGNTIYF
d_gene: NA; abundance: NA; j_gene: TRBJ1-1; v_gene: TRBV7-3; CDR3nt: TGTGCCAGCAGCTTAGTGCCGGGAGGGGGGTCTGAAGCTTTCTTT; CDR3aa: CASSLVPGGGSEAFF
d_gene: TRBD1; abundance: NA; j_gene: TRBJ1-1; v_gene: TRBV19; CDR3nt: TGTGCCAGTAGTATAGGACAGGGGGAAGCTTTCTTT; CDR3aa: CASSIGQGEAFF
d_gene: TRBD1; abundance: NA; j_gene: TRBJ2-5; v_gene: TRBV4-2; CDR3nt: TGTGCCAGCAGCCAAGATAGGGGGCTGTTGGAGACCCAGTACTTC; CDR3aa: CASSQDRGLLETQYF
d_gene: NA; abundance: NA; j_gene: TRBJ2-3; v_gene: TRBV27; CDR3nt: TGTGCCAGCAGTTTAGGGGGGTCCGCAGATACGCAGTATTTT; CDR3aa: CASSLGGSADTQYF
d_gene: TRBD2; abundance: NA; j_gene: TRBJ2-3; v_gene: TRBV5-1; CDR3nt: TGCGCCAGCAGCTTGACCACTAGCGGAGGAGGACCCACAGATACGCAGTATTTT; CDR3aa: CASSLTTSGGGPTDTQYF
d_gene: NA; abundance: NA; j_gene: TRBJ2-1; v_gene: TRBV28; CDR3nt: TGTGCCAGCAGCCCATCGGCAGGGGCCTACAATGAGCAGTTCTTC; CDR3aa: CASSPSAGAYNEQFF
d_gene: NA; abundance: once; j_gene: TRBJ2-3; v_gene: TRBV5-1; CDR3nt: TGCGCCAGCAGCTTGAGAGACACAGATACGCAGTATTTT; CDR3aa: CASSLRDTDTQYF
d_gene: TRBD1; abundance: NA; j_gene: TRBJ1-5; v_gene: TRBV5-1; CDR3nt: TGCGCCAGCAGCTTGGGACAGGGACAGCCCCAGCATTTT; CDR3aa: CASSLGQGQPQHF
d_gene: TRBD1; abundance: NA; j_gene: TRBJ1-6; v_gene: TRBV5-1; CDR3nt: TGCGCCAGCAGCGAGGGGACAGGGATTAATTCACCCCTCCACTTT; CDR3aa: CASSEGTGINSPLHF
d_gene: TRBD2; abundance: NA; j_gene: TRBJ2-1; v_gene: TRBV10-3; CDR3nt: TGTGCCATCAGTGAGAAGCGGGGGGGCGGTGAGCAGTTCTTC; CDR3aa: CAISEKRGGGEQFF
d_gene: NA; abundance: NA; j_gene: TRBJ2-1; v_gene: TRBV13; CDR3nt: TGTGCCAGCAGCTTACCCAGGGGGGCAGCTAGATACAATGAGCAGTTCTTC; CDR3aa: CASSLPRGAARYNEQFF